What follows is one T cell receptor (beta chain) and its context. The antigen is not known. This entry is derived from a study of T-cell reconstitution after alpha-beta-depleted transplantation in children. General study findings and limits: Certain patients had high TCRbeta diversity at day 60, and it came from recipient T cells and thymic progenitors that survived.

Germline-derived CDR1 and CDR2 are DFQATT and SNEGSKA (reference sequence). V dropped 6 bases and J dropped 5; count of bases not matched to a gene: 10. The CDR3 length is 16 residues. As it was prepared, the TCRbeta library received unique molecular identifiers. TCRdb reanalysed the PCR reads using MiXCR and keeps one entry per CDR3 protein. The table includes more than 100,000 distinct CDR3 sequences, 20% to 25% detected once. The sequence was obtained from a male patient under 10 years old who had a stem cell transplant for chronic granulomatous disease, so the T cells may come from the graft donor. This chain connects TRBV20-1 to TRBJ2-3; 14 bases map to TRBD2. Sequenced material: PBMCs, mostly from graft donor cells, taken 180 days after TCRalphabeta/CD19-depleted stem cell transplant. The CDR3 coding sequence is TGCAGTGCCGCGCCGGGACTAGCGGGAGTTGGAGATACGCAGTATTTT. Its translation: CSAAPGLAGVGDTQYF.